This T cell receptor beta chain was captured in a study of cytomegalovirus exposure and HLA in healthy donors. Broader study findings: Specificity of a few CMV-associated chains for CMV antigens was verified in vitro.

As regards this clone: What it recognizes is unknown.

PCR involved 60 Vbeta and 13 Jbeta primers. Assay used: immunoSEQ multiplex PCR; TCRdb lists only in-frame clones, some missing. The repertoire holds roughly 100,000 clones, about 79% seen once, with approximately 3.4% in the top ten. The J segment lost 4 bases and the V segment lost 4 bases, leaving 9 bases of the junction unmatched. The CDR3 is 15 amino acids. Germline V CDR1 and CDR2: SGHRS, YFSETQ. This TCR derives from a male donor in good health and CMV-seropositive. The specimen was PBMCs. The chain employs TRBV5-1 and TRBJ2-5; 8 nucleotides agree with TRBD1. The CDR3 protein is CASSQTGATGETQYF. The DNA of the CDR3 is TGCGCCAGCAGCCAGACAGGGGCGACAGGAGAGACCCAGTACTTC.